The 21 T cell receptor beta chains below were found in one sample sequenced in a study of blood T cell repertoires in COVID-19. Method: immunoSEQ multiplex PCR; TCRdb's copy keeps in-frame clones and lacks some. The repertoire includes 200,000 to 250,000 clones, approximately 90% of them detected once, and around 9.6% sits in the top ten. The specimen was peripheral blood. These receptors were taken from a woman aged 50 to 65 with COVID-19, enrolled during active disease.

V usage is TRBV7-8 and J usage is TRBJ2-7; tentatively, D is TRBD1 (5 bases). Germline CDR1 and CDR2: SGHVS and FQNEAQ. The length of the CDR3 is 13 residues. With 6 bases removed from V and 3 bases from J, the gap between germline ends came to 12 bases. The CDR3 loop reads CASRRLGDYEQYF. The CDR3 DNA is TGTGCCAGCAGAAGGTTAGGGGACTACGAGCAGTACTTC.

The V call is TRBV6-1, the J call TRBJ2-7; D is perhaps TRBD1 (6 bases). The germline gives CDR1 MNHNS, CDR2 SASEGT. V was trimmed by 3 bases and J by 5 bases, leaving 14 bases between them. This CDR3 contains 14 residues. The CDR3 coding sequence is TGTGCCAGCAGTGATGAGAACAGGGTGGACGAGCAGTACTTC. The encoded protein is CASSDENRVDEQYF.

V and J are TRBV12-5 and TRBJ1-3; 11 nucleotides agree with TRBD1. The CDR3 loop spans 17 amino acids. The V and J ends lost 6 bases and 0 bases, in that order; junction bases with no gene match: 7. Germline V lookup: CDR1 LGHNT, CDR2 FRNRAP. Here the CDR3 reads CASGTVDRGPSGNTIYF. The CDR3 DNA sequence: TGTGCTAGTGGAACTGTGGACAGGGGGCCCTCTGGAAACACCATATATTTT.

The genes are TRBV7-9 and TRBJ2-3; 9 nucleotides match TRBD1. The CDR3 is 14 amino acids. Unmatched junction bases numbered 2, after V lost 4 bases and J lost 3 bases. The germline V gene has CDR1 SEHNR and CDR2 FQNEAQ (reference sequence). This chain's CDR3 is CASSSGQGTDTQYF. The CDR3 nucleotides are TGTGCCAGCAGCTCCGGACAGGGGACAGATACGCAGTATTTT. The variable domain in full, completed from reference TRBV7-9 and TRBJ2-3, reads DTGVSQNPRHKITKRGQNVTFRCDPISEHNRLYWYRQTLGQGPEFLTYFQNEAQLEKSRLLSDRFSAERPKGSFSTLEIQRTEQGDSAMYLCASSSGQGTDTQYFGPGTRLTVL.

The chain combines TRBV9 with TRBJ1-1, with D maybe TRBD1 (6 bases). CDR3 length equals 14 residues. The V gene lost 6 bases and the J gene lost 5 bases, with 17 bases spanning the gap. Looked up from germline, CDR1 is SGDLS and CDR2 is YYNGEE. Here the CDR3 reads CASTVGQLGTEAFF. CDR3 bases: TGTGCCAGCACCGTTGGACAGCTCGGTACTGAAGCTTTCTTT.

The chain employs TRBV7-2 and TRBJ2-7, with 9 bases lining up with TRBD1. CDR1 is SGHTA, CDR2 FQGNSA, per germline. V shed 3 bases, J shed 5 bases, and the junction held 17 bases outside the gene matches. CDR3 length: 18 residues. CDR3 nucleotides: TGTGCCAGCAGCTTTCCAAGTCGGAGGGGACAGGGTCTCCACGAGCAGTACTTC. Protein: CASSFPSRRGQGLHEQYF.

The V and J genes are TRBV7-2 and TRBJ1-1, with D tentatively TRBD1 (5 bases). The CDR3 sequence is 16 residues long. CDR1 is SGHTA, CDR2 FQGNSA, per germline. Trimming removed 2 bases from V and 6 bases from J, with 19 bases in between. CDR3 coding DNA: TGTGCCAGCAGCTTAACCTGGGGAACGGGGGGTGCTGAAGCTTTCTTT. This codes for CASSLTWGTGGAEAFF. Variable domain in full (rest from reference TRBV7-2 and TRBJ1-1): GAGVSQSPSNKVTEKGKDVELRCDPISGHTALYWYRQSLGQGLEFLIYFQGNSAPDKSGLPSDRFSAERTGGSVSTLTIQRTQQEDSAVYLCASSLTWGTGGAEAFFGQGTRLTVV.

The rearrangement uses TRBV5-5 and TRBJ2-2, with 7 bases lining up with TRBD1. Germline lookup yields CDR1 SGHKS and CDR2 YYEKEE (reference sequence). This CDR3 is 16 amino acids long. With 2 bases clipped from V and 3 bases from J, the junction kept 7 bases outside the gene matches. The CDR3: CASSLRQGRDTGELFF. In DNA form, the CDR3 reads TGTGCCAGCAGCTTACGACAGGGTCGAGACACCGGGGAGCTGTTTTTT.

The chain links TRBV7-6 to TRBJ2-2; D is perhaps TRBD2 (6 bases). The CDR3 totals 17 residues. Germline lookup yields CDR1 SGHVS and CDR2 FNYEAQ. Trimming stripped 4 bases from V and 6 bases from J, with 21 bases between. The CDR3 reads CASSSHFGTRGPGELFF. CDR3 in DNA: TGTGCCAGCAGCTCCCACTTCGGGACTCGGGGTCCCGGGGAGCTGTTTTTT.

The rearrangement links TRBV15 to TRBJ1-3, with 7 bases identical to TRBD1. Germline CDR1 and CDR2: LNHNV and YYDKDF (reference sequence). V lost 1 base, J lost 4 bases, and 7 bases stayed unmatched. The CDR3 spans 16 residues. Written as DNA, the CDR3 is TGTGCCACCAGCAGAGGCGACAGGGCGACCGGAAACACCATATATTTT. Protein sequence: CATSRGDRATGNTIYF.

The chain couples TRBV15 to TRBJ1-5; D might be TRBD1 (6 bases). Germline CDR1 is LNHNV and CDR2 is YYDKDF (reference sequence). V was trimmed by 8 bases and J by 2 bases, leaving 13 bases between them. The CDR3 length is 14 residues. CDR3 sequence (DNA): TGTGCCACCGCGGGGGGGCGAGGCAATCAGCCCCAGCATTTT. Protein: CATAGGRGNQPQHF.

The chain links TRBV28 to TRBJ2-7; tentative D call: TRBD1 (5 bases). The V and J ends lost 2 bases and 1 base respectively, with 12 bases between them. Germline V gene sequence: CDR1 MDHEN, CDR2 SYDVKM. The CDR3 length is 15 residues. As DNA, the CDR3 is TGTGCCAGCAGTTTAATTCCAGGGATGTCCTACGAGCAGTACTTC. Amino acid sequence: CASSLIPGMSYEQYF.

The rearrangement links TRBV7-9 to TRBJ2-1; 10 bases line up with TRBD1. This CDR3 region has 12 residues. The V and J ends lost 3 bases and 15 bases, in that order; junction bases with no gene match: 5. Germline assignment: CDR1 SEHNR and CDR2 FQNEAQ (reference sequence). CDR3 nucleotide sequence: TGTGCCAGCAGCTTGGACAGGGGGACGAGGTTCTTC. Amino acid sequence: CASSLDRGTRFF.

V is TRBV7-2 and J is TRBJ1-6; no clear D. Germline values: CDR1 SGHTA, CDR2 FQGNSA. This CDR3 region has 15 residues. V was trimmed by 1 base and J by 8 bases, leaving 12 bases between them. DNA of the CDR3: TGTGCCAGCAGCTTAGATCCGGGTCTGTATTCACCCCTCCACTTT. It encodes CASSLDPGLYSPLHF.

The sample holds one count of this clone. The chain combines TRBV10-3 with TRBJ2-7; weak D call: TRBD1 (6 bases). Germline-derived CDR1 and CDR2 are ENHRY and SYGVKD. The CDR3 length is 13 residues. V was clipped by 3 bases and J by 5 bases, with 11 bases between them. The CDR3 bases are TGTGCCATCAGTGAAGGAGAGGGGGACGAGCAGTACGTC. It translates to CAISEGEGDEQYV.

V is TRBV5-1 and J is TRBJ2-1; 10 bases align to TRBD2. The germline gives CDR1 SGHRS, CDR2 YFSETQ. This CDR3 region has 15 residues. Trimming at V came to 4 bases and at J to 2 bases, leaving 3 bases not matched to a gene. The DNA for the CDR3 is TGCGCCAGCAGCCAACTAGCGGGGACCTACAATGAGCAGTTCTTC. Translating it yields CASSQLAGTYNEQFF.

The count of this clone is one. The chain couples TRBV11-2 to TRBJ1-2; 8 nucleotides agree with TRBD1. The trim removed 5 bases at V and 3 bases at J, leaving 14 bases unmatched. The CDR3 spans 17 residues. CDR1 and CDR2 (germline): SGHAT, FQNNGV. In DNA form, the CDR3 reads TGTGCCAGCAGCAGCTTTTATAGGGAGACAGGGGACTATGGCTACACCTTC. Protein: CASSSFYRETGDYGYTF.

The V and J genes are TRBV6-7 and TRBJ1-2; the match to TRBD1 covers 8 bases. TRBV6-7 is designated an ORF whose function remains uncertain. The CDR3 runs to 13 residues. V was clipped by 5 bases and J by 12 bases; unmatched bases: 11. The CDR3, as DNA: TGTGCCAGCAGTCGGACAGGGCCCTGTATTCACACCTTC. It encodes CASSRTGPCIHTF.

The V and J genes are TRBV19 and TRBJ1-5, with TRBD1 as a possible D gene (6 bases). Germline CDR1 reads LNHDA; CDR2 reads SQIVND (reference sequence). Between the trimmed V and J ends, which lost 2 bases and 5 bases, there was a span of 16 bases. The CDR3 totals 16 residues. CDR3 nucleotide sequence: TGTGCCAGTAGTATAACCCCGGGACATTTGTATCAGCCCCAGCATTTT. It yields the protein CASSITPGHLYQPQHF.

The chain is built from TRBV7-2 and TRBJ2-7; weak D call: TRBD2 (6 bases). The ends were cut back, 4 bases at V and 2 bases at J, with 18 bases in the middle. Looked up from germline, CDR1 is SGHTA and CDR2 is FQGNSA. The CDR3 runs 16 residues. The CDR3 is CASSSSSGTPAYEQYF. Here the CDR3 DNA reads TGTGCCAGCAGCTCCAGCTCCGGGACTCCTGCCTACGAGCAGTACTTC.

This chain links TRBV4-3 with TRBJ2-2; the match to TRBD1 covers 9 bases. CDR1 LGHNA and CDR2 YSLEER come from the germline V gene. This CDR3 region has 19 residues. V lost 0 bases and J lost 2; bases outside the gene matches: 10. The CDR3 loop reads CASSQDYTGGSFNTGELFF. The CDR3 nucleotides are TGCGCCAGCAGCCAAGACTATACAGGGGGCAGTTTCAACACCGGGGAGCTGTTTTTT.